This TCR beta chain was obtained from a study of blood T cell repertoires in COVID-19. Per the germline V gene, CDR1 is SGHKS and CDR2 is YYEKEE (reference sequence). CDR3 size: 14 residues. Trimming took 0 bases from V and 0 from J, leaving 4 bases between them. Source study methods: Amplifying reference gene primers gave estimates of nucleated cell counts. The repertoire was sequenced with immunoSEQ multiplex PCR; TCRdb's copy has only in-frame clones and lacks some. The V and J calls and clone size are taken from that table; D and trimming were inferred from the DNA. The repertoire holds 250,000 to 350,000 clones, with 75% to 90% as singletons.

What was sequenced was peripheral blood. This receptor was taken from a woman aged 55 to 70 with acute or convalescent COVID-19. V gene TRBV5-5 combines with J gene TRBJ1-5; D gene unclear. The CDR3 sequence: CASSLAGSNQPQHF. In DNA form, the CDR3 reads TGTGCCAGCAGCTTGGCCGGTAGCAATCAGCCCCAGCATTTT.